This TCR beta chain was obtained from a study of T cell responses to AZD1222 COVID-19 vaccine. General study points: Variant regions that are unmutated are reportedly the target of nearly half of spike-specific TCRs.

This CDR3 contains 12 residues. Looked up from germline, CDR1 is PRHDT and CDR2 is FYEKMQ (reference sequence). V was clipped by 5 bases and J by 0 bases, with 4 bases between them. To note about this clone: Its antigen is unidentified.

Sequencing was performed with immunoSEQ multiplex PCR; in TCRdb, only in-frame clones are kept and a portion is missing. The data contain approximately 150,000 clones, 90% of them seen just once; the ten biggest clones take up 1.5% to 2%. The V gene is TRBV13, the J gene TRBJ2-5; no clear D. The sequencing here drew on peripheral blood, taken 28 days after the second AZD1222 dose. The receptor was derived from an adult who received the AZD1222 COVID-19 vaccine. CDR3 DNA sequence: TGTGCCAGCAGCCAGTACCAAGAGACCCAGTACTTC. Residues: CASSQYQETQYF. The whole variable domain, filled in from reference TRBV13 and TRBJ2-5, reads AAGVIQSPRHLIKEKRETATLKCYPIPRHDTVYWYQQGPGQDPQFLISFYEKMQSDKGSIPDRFSAQQFSDYHSELNMSSLELGDSALYFCASSQYQETQYFGPGTRLLVL.